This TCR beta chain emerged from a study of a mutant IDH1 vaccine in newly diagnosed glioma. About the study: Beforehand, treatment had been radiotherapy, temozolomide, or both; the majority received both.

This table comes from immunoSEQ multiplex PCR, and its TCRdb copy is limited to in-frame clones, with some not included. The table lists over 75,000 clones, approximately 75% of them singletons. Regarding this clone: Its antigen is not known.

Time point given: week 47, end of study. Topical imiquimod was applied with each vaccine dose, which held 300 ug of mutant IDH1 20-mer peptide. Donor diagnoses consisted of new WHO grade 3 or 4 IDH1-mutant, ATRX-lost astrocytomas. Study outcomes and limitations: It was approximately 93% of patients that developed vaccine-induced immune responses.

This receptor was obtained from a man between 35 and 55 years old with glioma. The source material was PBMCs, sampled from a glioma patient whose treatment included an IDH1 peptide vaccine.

CDR3 in DNA: TGTGCCAGCAGCCGACTCGACAGCCCTGGAAACACCATATATTTT. Translating it yields CASSRLDSPGNTIYF. The chain joins TRBV13 to TRBJ1-3; weak D call: TRBD1 (5 bases). Looked up from germline, CDR1 is PRHDT and CDR2 is FYEKMQ (reference sequence). CDR3 size: 15 residues. Trimming shortened V by 5 bases and J by 2 bases, and 13 bases separated the two germline ends. The complete variable domain, with remaining parts taken from reference TRBV13 and TRBJ1-3, reads AAGVIQSPRHLIKEKRETATLKCYPIPRHDTVYWYQQGPGQDPQFLISFYEKMQSDKGSIPDRFSAQQFSDYHSELNMSSLELGDSALYFCASSRLDSPGNTIYFGEGSWLTVV.